This T cell receptor (beta chain) was retrieved from a study of CD8+CD57+ T cells in acquired aplastic anemia. Study-wide points: Patients and controls had CD8+ Simpson's diversity values that were not significantly distinct.

Details on this clonotype: The antigen remains unidentified.

The CDR3 runs to 15 residues. Germline V CDR1 and CDR2: DFQATT, SNEGSKA (reference sequence). V lost 1 base to trimming and J lost 4 bases; unmatched junction nucleotides: 6. CD8+CD57+ cell expansion, shown by flow cytometry, had occurred in the patients selected for sequencing. The use of genomic DNA as template underpinned the TCR beta VDJ and CDR3 profiling. TCRdb passed the reads through MiXCR, listing each CDR3 protein once. The data hold roughly 120,000 distinct CDR3 sequences, with 50% to 70% observed a single time. The sample taken for sequencing was sorted CD4+, CD8+, or CD8+CD57+ T cells (not recorded which) from PBMCs. The receptor was isolated from a human donor with aplastic anemia. The chain is built from TRBV20-1 and TRBJ2-5, with 10 bases aligning to TRBD1. The chain's CDR3 is CSARGGTGERETQYF. The CDR3 bases are TGCAGTGCTAGAGGGGGGACAGGGGAACGAGAGACCCAGTACTTC.